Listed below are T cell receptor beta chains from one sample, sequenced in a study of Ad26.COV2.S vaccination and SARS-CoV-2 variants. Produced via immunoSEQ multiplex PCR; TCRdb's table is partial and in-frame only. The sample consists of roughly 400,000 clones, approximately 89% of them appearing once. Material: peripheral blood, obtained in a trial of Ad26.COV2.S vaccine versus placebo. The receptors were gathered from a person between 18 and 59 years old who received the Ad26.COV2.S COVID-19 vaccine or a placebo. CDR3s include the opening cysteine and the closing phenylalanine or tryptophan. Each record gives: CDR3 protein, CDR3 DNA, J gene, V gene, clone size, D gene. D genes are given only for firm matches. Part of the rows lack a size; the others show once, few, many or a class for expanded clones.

CDR3 protein: CATSDQTSGSGEQFF
CDR3 DNA: TGTGCCACCAGTGATCAGACTAGCGGGAGCGGTGAGCAGTTCTTC
J gene: TRBJ2-1
V gene: TRBV24-1
clone size: .
D gene: TRBD2

CDR3 protein: CASSSRGGFGYTF
CDR3 DNA: TGTGCCAGCAGCTCTCGCGGTGGCTTTGGCTACACCTTC
J gene: TRBJ1-2
V gene: TRBV11-2
clone size: .
D gene: .

CDR3 protein: CATSDLGDRGADTQYF
CDR3 DNA: TGTGCCACCAGTGATTTAGGCGACAGGGGAGCAGATACGCAGTATTTT
J gene: TRBJ2-3
V gene: TRBV24-1
clone size: .
D gene: TRBD1

CDR3 protein: CATSAPGQGLQETQYF
CDR3 DNA: TGTGCCACCAGTGCGCCGGGACAGGGTCTTCAAGAGACCCAGTACTTC
J gene: TRBJ2-5
V gene: TRBV24-1
clone size: .
D gene: TRBD1

CDR3 protein: CAWSYRTLNTEAFF
CDR3 DNA: TGTGCCTGGAGTTACAGGACCCTAAACACTGAAGCTTTCTTT
J gene: TRBJ1-1
V gene: TRBV30
clone size: .
D gene: .

CDR3 protein: CASTTVIGEQFF
CDR3 DNA: TGTGCCAGCACTACAGTTATCGGTGAGCAGTTCTTC
J gene: TRBJ2-1
V gene: TRBV6-6
clone size: .
D gene: .

CDR3 protein: CASSSYRENIQYF
CDR3 DNA: TGTGCCAGCAGCTCCTATAGAGAAAACATTCAGTACTTC
J gene: TRBJ2-4
V gene: TRBV11-3
clone size: .
D gene: .

CDR3 protein: CASSGGGSPLHF
CDR3 DNA: TGTGCCAGCAGCGGGGGGGGTTCACCCCTCCACTTT
J gene: TRBJ1-6
V gene: TRBV28
clone size: .
D gene: .

CDR3 protein: CASSIGPAGGDEQFF
CDR3 DNA: TGTGCCAGTAGTATTGGACCGGCAGGGGGGGATGAGCAGTTCTTC
J gene: TRBJ2-1
V gene: TRBV19
clone size: .
D gene: .

CDR3 protein: CASSLGLAGGETQYF
CDR3 DNA: TGTGCCAGCAGCTTAGGACTAGCGGGAGGAGAGACCCAGTACTTC
J gene: TRBJ2-5
V gene: TRBV11-3
clone size: .
D gene: TRBD2

CDR3 protein: CASSRSGGSTDTQYF
CDR3 DNA: TGTGCCAGCAGTCGTTCGGGAGGGAGCACAGATACGCAGTATTTT
J gene: TRBJ2-3
V gene: TRBV7-3
clone size: .
D gene: TRBD2

CDR3 protein: CASSVDAGNTQYF
CDR3 DNA: TGTGCCAGCAGCGTAGATGCGGGTAATACGCAGTATTTT
J gene: TRBJ2-3
V gene: TRBV9
clone size: .
D gene: .

CDR3 protein: CASSQDRTGGGDEQYF
CDR3 DNA: TGTGCCAGCAGCCAAGATCGCACAGGGGGCGGGGACGAGCAGTACTTC
J gene: TRBJ2-7
V gene: TRBV3-1/TRBV3-2
clone size: .
D gene: TRBD1

CDR3 protein: CASSNKIASSYEQYF
CDR3 DNA: TGTGCCAGCAGCAACAAAATAGCGAGCTCCTACGAGCAGTACTTC
J gene: TRBJ2-7
V gene: TRBV7-8
clone size: .
D gene: .

CDR3 protein: CASSFLSSGTNEQFF
CDR3 DNA: TGTGCCAGCAGTTTCTTGAGTAGCGGGACGAATGAGCAGTTCTTC
J gene: TRBJ2-1
V gene: TRBV28
clone size: .
D gene: TRBD2

CDR3 protein: CASSRLGSNQPQHF
CDR3 DNA: TGTGCCAGCTCACGGCTAGGGAGCAATCAGCCCCAGCATTTT
J gene: TRBJ1-5
V gene: TRBV18
clone size: .
D gene: .

CDR3 protein: CASSLMLAASYNEQFF
CDR3 DNA: TGCGCCAGCAGCCTCATGCTAGCGGCCTCCTACAATGAGCAGTTCTTC
J gene: TRBJ2-1
V gene: TRBV4-3
clone size: .
D gene: TRBD2

CDR3 protein: CASNRGFGYTF
CDR3 DNA: TGTGCCAGCAACAGGGGTTTTGGCTACACCTTC
J gene: TRBJ1-2
V gene: TRBV12-3/TRBV12-4
clone size: .
D gene: TRBD1

CDR3 protein: CASSQERLAGRETQYF
CDR3 DNA: TGTGCCAGCAGCCAAGAACGGCTAGCGGGACGGGAGACCCAGTACTTC
J gene: TRBJ2-5
V gene: TRBV3-1/TRBV3-2
clone size: .
D gene: TRBD2

CDR3 protein: CASSLGGRGSPLHF
CDR3 DNA: TGTGCCAGCAGCTTAGGCGGCAGGGGTTCACCCCTCCACTTT
J gene: TRBJ1-6
V gene: TRBV11-3
clone size: .
D gene: .

CDR3 protein: CAHKAGGMDYGYTF
CDR3 DNA: TGTGCCCATAAGGCAGGGGGCATGGACTATGGCTACACCTTC
J gene: TRBJ1-2
V gene: TRBV30
clone size: .
D gene: TRBD1

CDR3 protein: CASRPSGMNTEAFF
CDR3 DNA: TGTGCCAGCAGGCCTTCGGGCATGAACACTGAAGCTTTCTTT
J gene: TRBJ1-1
V gene: TRBV6-5
clone size: .
D gene: .

CDR3 protein: CASSEGPGTEAFF
CDR3 DNA: TGTGCCAGCAGTGAGGGGCCCGGGACTGAAGCTTTCTTT
J gene: TRBJ1-1
V gene: TRBV6-1
clone size: .
D gene: .

CDR3 protein: CSVLVQGASNEQFF
CDR3 DNA: TGCAGCGTTTTGGTACAGGGGGCATCGAATGAGCAGTTCTTC
J gene: TRBJ2-1
V gene: TRBV29-1
clone size: .
D gene: TRBD1

CDR3 protein: CASSAAAYNEQFF
CDR3 DNA: TGTGCCAGCAGTGCGGCGGCCTACAATGAGCAGTTCTTC
J gene: TRBJ2-1
V gene: TRBV6-4
clone size: .
D gene: .

CDR3 protein: CASSQAGGGNEQFF
CDR3 DNA: TGTGCCAGCAGCCAAGCGGGAGGGGGCAATGAGCAGTTCTTC
J gene: TRBJ2-1
V gene: TRBV7-3
clone size: .
D gene: TRBD2

CDR3 protein: CANTSTNTGELFF
CDR3 DNA: TGTGCCAACACGAGCACGAACACCGGGGAGCTGTTTTTT
J gene: TRBJ2-2
V gene: TRBV7-9
clone size: .
D gene: .

CDR3 protein: CASSSRGPNYGYTF
CDR3 DNA: TGTGCCAGCAGTTCCCGGGGCCCCAACTATGGCTACACCTTC
J gene: TRBJ1-2
V gene: TRBV27
clone size: .
D gene: .

CDR3 protein: CASSSRVSETQYF
CDR3 DNA: TGTGCCAGCAGTTCCAGGGTTTCAGAGACCCAGTACTTC
J gene: TRBJ2-5
V gene: TRBV2
clone size: once
D gene: .

CDR3 protein: CASSYNRGLNTEAFF
CDR3 DNA: TGTGCCAGCAGTTATAACAGGGGTTTGAACACTGAAGCTTTCTTT
J gene: TRBJ1-1
V gene: TRBV6-5
clone size: .
D gene: TRBD1

CDR3 protein: CASGPGRAKDEQFF
CDR3 DNA: TGTGCCAGCGGTCCAGGGAGGGCTAAGGATGAGCAGTTCTTC
J gene: TRBJ2-1
V gene: TRBV6-6
clone size: .
D gene: TRBD2

CDR3 protein: CATSGRGVFGGTGELFF
CDR3 DNA: TGTGCCACCAGCGGCCGAGGGGTTTTCGGAGGGACCGGGGAGCTGTTTTTT
J gene: TRBJ2-2
V gene: TRBV15
clone size: .
D gene: .

CDR3 protein: CASSYSRLGYNEQFF
CDR3 DNA: TGTGCCAGCAGTTACTCCAGGTTAGGGTACAATGAGCAGTTCTTC
J gene: TRBJ2-1
V gene: TRBV6-5
clone size: once
D gene: .

CDR3 protein: CASSQPRGVAGAGEQYF
CDR3 DNA: TGTGCCAGCAGTCAACCCCGAGGGGTAGCGGGAGCAGGGGAGCAGTACTTC
J gene: TRBJ2-7
V gene: TRBV27
clone size: .
D gene: TRBD2

CDR3 protein: CASSLIAGGTTSGEQFF
CDR3 DNA: TGTGCCAGCAGTTTGATAGCGGGAGGGACCACGTCGGGTGAGCAGTTCTTC
J gene: TRBJ2-1
V gene: TRBV27
clone size: .
D gene: TRBD2